One sample yielded the 18 T cell receptor beta chains listed below, sequenced in a study of post-analysis software for immune sequencing data. Findings and caveats of the study: Included in a set of a few TRBV segments more frequent in patients than controls were TRBV5-6, TRBV5-1 and TRBV20-1.

TCR beta cDNA libraries included unique molecular identifiers. Each CDR3 protein gets one entry after TCRdb re-called the PCR reads with MiXCR. The sample includes 800,000 to 950,000 distinct CDR3 sequences, around 50% seen only once; the top ten take under 6%. No cognate antigen is known for these TCRs. The material sequenced was blood. The source of these receptors is a girl between 5 and 17 years old with multiple sclerosis.

This clonotype was detected ten times or more. V is TRBV6-5 and J is TRBJ1-2; D may be TRBD1 (6 bases). The CDR3 totals 12 residues. Trimming took off 4 bases at V and 6 bases at J, with 9 bases between the two ends. Germline CDR1 and CDR2: MNHEY and SVGAGI. CDR3 residues: CASSSQGHGYTF. The CDR3 bases are TGTGCCAGCAGTTCTCAGGGGCATGGCTACACCTTC.

This clonotype was detected only a few times. Sequence at one end of the junction differs from germline and may be a read error. The chain recombines TRBV7-7 with TRBJ2-1, with 7 bases matching TRBD1. CDR3 length: 15 residues. CDR1 SSHAT and CDR2 FNYEAQ come from the germline V gene (reference sequence). CDR3 sequence reads: CASSPDRASYNEQFF. CDR3 coding DNA: TGTGCTAGCAGCCCCGACAGGGCCTCCTACAATGAGCAGTTCTTC.

The J gene is TRBJ1-1, the V gene TRBV6-1, with TRBD1 identical over 8 bases. The CDR3 runs to 15 residues. The germline V gene encodes CDR1 MNHNS and CDR2 SASEGT. Trimming cost V 8 bases and J 1 base; bases outside gene matches: 9. CDR3 sequence: CASVRDGQGNTEAFF. As DNA, the CDR3 is TGTGCCAGCGTTAGGGATGGACAGGGGAACACTGAAGCTTTCTTT.

In this sample, this clonotype turned up a few times. The DNA for the CDR3 is TGTGCCAGCAGTTACAGGTCCGATGCGTTCTTC. It specifies CASSYRSDAFF. This chain links TRBV6-2 or TRBV6-3 with TRBJ2-1; D ambiguous. Germline loops: CDR1 MNHEY, CDR2 SVGEGT. This CDR3 spans 11 amino acids. V lost 2 bases, J lost 15 bases, and 11 bases lay in between.

The chain carries TRBV7-9 and TRBJ1-1, with D perhaps TRBD1 (5 bases). The CDR3 sequence is 15 residues long. Trimming stripped 1 base from V and 2 bases from J, with 11 bases between. Germline loops: CDR1 SEHNR, CDR2 FQNEAQ (reference sequence). DNA of the CDR3: TGTGCCAGCAGCTTAGTCGGGGCTGGCAACACTGAAGCTTTCTTT. Its translation: CASSLVGAGNTEAFF.

The gene calls are TRBV12-3 or TRBV12-4 and TRBJ2-5; 7 bases are shared with TRBD2. This CDR3 contains 13 residues. After removal of 4 bases from V and 9 bases from J, the junction contained 8 bases not matched to a gene. CDR3 sequence: CASSSSGREAQYF. The DNA for the CDR3 is TGTGCCAGCAGTTCTAGCGGAAGGGAGGCCCAGTACTTC.

This clonotype was seen a few times. The rearrangement joins TRBV20-1 to TRBJ2-3, with D possibly TRBD2 on 5 matching bases. Germline assignment: CDR1 DFQATT and CDR2 SNEGSKA (reference sequence). There are 14 residues in the CDR3. Trimming took 0 bases from V and 4 from J, leaving 11 bases between them. The CDR3 DNA reads TGCAGTGCTAGAGATCGGGGAGTCGCAGATACGCAGTATTTT. Translation: CSARDRGVADTQYF.

The rearrangement links TRBV7-2 to TRBJ2-2; maybe TRBD1 (5 bases). Germline CDR1 and CDR2: SGHTA and FQGNSA. Trimming took off 3 bases at V and 7 bases at J, with 6 bases between the two ends. This CDR3 is 12 amino acids long. CDR3 sequence (DNA): TGTGCCAGCAGCTTTAGGGGCGGGGAGCTGTTTTTT. Residues: CASSFRGGELFF.

The CDR3 is CASSQRGQGSYEQYF. Here the CDR3 DNA reads TGTGCCAGCAGCCAAAGAGGGCAGGGGTCCTACGAGCAGTACTTC. V gene TRBV7-2 combines with J gene TRBJ2-4, with D perhaps TRBD1 (6 bases). With the DNA end fitting TRBJ2-7 better, the J assignment may be wrong. The germline V gene encodes CDR1 SGHTA and CDR2 FQGNSA. The CDR3 contains 15 residues.

The chain joins TRBV5-1 to TRBJ2-7; D possibly corresponds to TRBD1 (6 bases). Trimming left V 7 bases short and J 2 bases short, with 19 bases between. CDR1 is SGHRS and CDR2 is YFSETQ in the germline V gene. CDR3 length: 15 residues. The CDR3 loop is CASSTGRGGTYEQYF. As DNA, the CDR3 is TGCGCCAGCTCAACCGGCAGGGGTGGGACCTACGAGCAGTACTTC.

This clonotype was seen a few times. The CDR3 region is CASSLAQGNSEQYF. DNA of the CDR3: TGTGCCAGCAGTTTAGCGCAGGGAAACTCCGAGCAGTACTTC. The chain combines TRBV12-3 or TRBV12-4 with TRBJ2-7; TRBD1 is a possible D gene (5 bases). V was pared by 0 bases and J by 6 bases, with 12 bases between. The CDR3 consists of 14 residues.

This clonotype was recorded a few times. The chain combines TRBV12-3 or TRBV12-4 with TRBJ1-2; 8 positions agree with TRBD1. The CDR3 covers 13 residues. Unmatched junction bases numbered 6, after V lost 8 bases and J lost 4 bases. The CDR3 DNA sequence: TGTGCCAGCGCTCGAGGACAGGGCTATGGCTACACCTTC. This codes for CASARGQGYGYTF.

The chain carries TRBV29-1 and TRBJ2-1; the D gene is possibly TRBD1 (5 bases). Germline values: CDR1 SQVTM, CDR2 ANQGSEA. The CDR3 covers 11 residues. The germline V and J ends were trimmed by 5 bases and 8 bases, with 10 bases remaining between them. CDR3 in DNA: TGCAGCGTTCAGGGATTCGATGAGCAGTTCTTC. Protein sequence: CSVQGFDEQFF.

This chain joins TRBV19 and TRBJ2-4; a possible D gene is TRBD2 (7 bases). V was cut by 3 bases and J by 1 base, with 10 bases left in between. The V gene's germline CDR1 is LNHDA and CDR2 SQIVND (reference sequence). This CDR3 is 15 amino acids long. In DNA form, the CDR3 reads TGTGCCAGTAGTATTGGGGGGGCTGCCAAAAACATTCAGTACTTC. Protein product: CASSIGGAAKNIQYF.

Only a few counts were recorded for this clonotype. The chain couples TRBV5-1 to TRBJ2-5, with D possibly TRBD2 on 5 matching bases. The germline V gene encodes CDR1 SGHRS and CDR2 YFSETQ. This CDR3 has 13 residues. V was cut by 0 bases and J by 5 bases, with 8 bases left in between. The CDR3 region has the DNA TGCGCCAGCAGCTTGGAGTGGGAGGAGACCCAGTACTTC. This sequence encodes CASSLEWEETQYF.

The chain links TRBV5-1 to TRBJ2-7; unclear D gene. The DNA end favors TRBJ2-5, so the J call may be wrong. The CDR3 extends over 13 amino acids. Per germline, CDR1 SGHRS and CDR2 YFSETQ. CDR3 loop: CASSLWQKETQYF. In DNA form, the CDR3 reads TGCGCCAGCAGCTTGTGGCAAAAGGAGACCCAGTACTTC.

This clonotype was recorded only once. This sequence joins TRBV7-9 and TRBJ2-7, with 10 positions matching TRBD2. TRBJ2-4 explains the end of the DNA better; the J call may be wrong. The CDR3 loop spans 14 amino acids. CDR1 is SEHNR and CDR2 is FQNEAQ in the germline V gene (reference sequence). The CDR3 sequence: CASSPSGGGDIQYF. CDR3 sequence (DNA): TGTGCCAGCAGCCCCAGCGGGGGGGGCGACATTCAGTACTTC.

The chain employs TRBV15 and TRBJ1-2, with D perhaps matching TRBD1 (5 bases). The CDR3 totals 16 residues. With 1 base removed from V and 4 bases from J, the gap between germline ends came to 16 bases. From germline, CDR1 is LNHNV and CDR2 YYDKDF (reference sequence). The CDR3 bases are TGTGCCACCAGCAGAGTTCGCGGGGGGAGCGGCTATGGCTACACCTTC. It encodes CATSRVRGGSGYGYTF.